Shown below are 29 T cell receptor beta chains from a single sample sequenced in a study of T cell changes during pregnancy in multiple sclerosis. TCRdb's table, derived via immunoSEQ multiplex PCR, lists solely in-frame clones and lacks some. This sample has 40,000 to 50,000 clones, with over 85% found just once. Sequenced here: CD8+ T cells from peripheral blood mononuclear cells, sampled after pregnancy. These receptors were obtained from a female donor with multiple sclerosis, enrolled in a pregnancy study.

The V gene is TRBV28, the J gene TRBJ2-3; tentatively, D is TRBD1 (6 bases). The CDR3 consists of 14 residues. The V and J ends lost 4 bases and 6 bases respectively, with 14 bases between them. The germline gives CDR1 MDHEN, CDR2 SYDVKM. The CDR3 loop is CASSYRTVRDTQYF. The CDR3 region has the DNA TGTGCCAGCAGTTATAGGACAGTGCGTGATACGCAGTATTTT.

V and J are TRBV2 and TRBJ2-2; D might be TRBD2 (5 bases). This CDR3 spans 15 amino acids. Trimming pared 3 bases from V and 3 bases from J, leaving 11 bases between. CDR1 is SNHLY, CDR2 FYNNEI, per germline. Here the CDR3 DNA reads TGTGCCAGCAGTGAGATCGAGGGTTACACCGGGGAGCTGTTTTTT. Its translation: CASSEIEGYTGELFF.

The CDR3 sequence is CASSPAGGRTDTQYF. The DNA for the CDR3 is TGTGCCAGTAGTCCGGCGGGGGGCCGCACAGATACGCAGTATTTT. The chain uses TRBV19 and TRBJ2-3; 8 bases fit TRBD2. After removal of 5 bases from V and 1 base from J, the junction contained 5 bases not matched to a gene. The CDR3 has 15 amino acids. Per germline, CDR1 LNHDA and CDR2 SQIVND (reference sequence).

The chain recombines TRBV11-2 with TRBJ2-7; maybe TRBD2 (6 bases). Deletions cut 5 bases from V and 0 bases from J, with 14 bases between. The germline CDR1 and CDR2 sequences are SGHAT and FQNNGV. The CDR3 length is 15 residues. The CDR3 DNA reads as TGTGCCAGCAGCACGTGGGACGGGAGCTCCTACGAGCAGTACTTC. This encodes CASSTWDGSSYEQYF. Using reference TRBV11-2 and TRBJ2-7 for the parts outside the CDR3, the full variable domain is EAGVAQSPRYKIIEKRQSVAFWCNPISGHATLYWYQQILGQGPKLLIQFQNNGVVDDSQLPKDRFSAERLKGVDSTLKIQPAKLEDSAVYLCASSTWDGSSYEQYFGPGTRLTVT.

The chain carries TRBV29-1 and TRBJ1-1; D is unclear. From germline, CDR1 is SQVTM and CDR2 ANQGSEA. There are 11 residues in the CDR3. V shed 3 bases and J shed 4 bases, with 6 bases lying between them. CDR3 sequence (DNA): TGCAGCGTTGAGATCGGCACTGAAGCTTTCTTT. Translation gives CSVEIGTEAFF.

This clone was recorded only once. The chain uses TRBV7-3 and TRBJ2-3; 7 nucleotides agree with TRBD1. The V gene's germline CDR1 is SGHTA and CDR2 FQGTGA. V was clipped by 1 base and J by 6 bases; unmatched bases: 7. This CDR3 comprises 15 residues. The CDR3 coding sequence is TGTGCCAGCAGCTTAAGCGGACAGGTTCAGGATACGCAGTATTTT. Amino acids: CASSLSGQVQDTQYF.

This chain links TRBV9 with TRBJ2-3, with no clear D. Germline loops: CDR1 SGDLS, CDR2 YYNGEE. The CDR3 runs to 14 residues. V lost 0 bases and J 3 bases, leaving 8 bases between the germline ends. The CDR3 DNA is TGTGCCAGCAGCGTAGTTTCAGTGACAGATACGCAGTATTTT. Its protein product is CASSVVSVTDTQYF.

The V call is TRBV13, the J call TRBJ1-1; no clear D gene. Germline CDR1 PRHDT, CDR2 FYEKMQ (reference sequence). Trimming removed 8 bases from V and 1 base from J, with 11 bases in between. The CDR3 totals 13 residues. The CDR3 sequence is CASLLRGNTEAFF. Written as DNA, the CDR3 is TGTGCCAGCTTGCTCCGGGGGAACACTGAAGCTTTCTTT.

The chain links TRBV19 to TRBJ1-5, with TRBD1 matching 7 bases. The CDR3 is 14 residues long. Trimming took 3 bases from V and 7 from J; bases not matched to a gene: 6. From germline, CDR1 is LNHDA and CDR2 SQIVND (reference sequence). The CDR3 loop reads CASSIPQGRQPQHF. The CDR3 DNA is TGTGCCAGTAGTATCCCACAGGGGAGGCAGCCCCAGCATTTT.

This chain links TRBV9 with TRBJ2-7, with D hard to call. Trimming took off 1 base at V and 2 bases at J, with 13 bases between the two ends. CDR1 SGDLS and CDR2 YYNGEE come from the germline V gene. The CDR3 is 15 residues long. The CDR3 sequence: CASSVSTDSTYEQYF. The CDR3 coding sequence is TGTGCCAGCAGCGTATCAACCGATAGTACCTACGAGCAGTACTTC.

CDR3 DNA sequence: TGTGCCAGCAGCCAAGTCGGCGTAGGACTGACGGAGGGGACAGATACGCAGTATTTT. Amino acids: CASSQVGVGLTEGTDTQYF. The chain uses TRBV4-2 and TRBJ2-3, with D possibly TRBD2 on 6 matching bases. Trimming left V 1 base short and J 3 bases short, with 23 bases between. The CDR3 is made up of 19 amino acids. Germline loops: CDR1 LGHNA, CDR2 YNFKEQ.

The rearrangement links TRBV13 to TRBJ2-7; TRBD1 might be the D (6 bases). Trimming stripped 1 base from V and 2 bases from J, with 12 bases between. Germline-derived CDR1 and CDR2 are PRHDT and FYEKMQ (reference sequence). The CDR3 runs 15 residues. The DNA of the CDR3 is TGTGCCAGCAGCTTAGCTCAGGGGCCACCCTACGAGCAGTACTTC. Protein product: CASSLAQGPPYEQYF.

The rearrangement links TRBV4-1 to TRBJ1-1; 8 nucleotides match TRBD1. The CDR3 is 15 residues long. V lost 4 bases to trimming and J lost 0 bases; unmatched junction nucleotides: 4. In germline, CDR1 is MGHRA, CDR2 YSYEKL. DNA for the CDR3: TGCGCCAGCAGCCCTGGACAGGGACTGAACACTGAAGCTTTCTTT. Its translation: CASSPGQGLNTEAFF.

V gene TRBV28 combines with J gene TRBJ2-4; tentatively, D is TRBD1 (5 bases). Trimming left V 4 bases short and J 3 bases short, with 10 bases between. Germline CDR1 and CDR2: MDHEN and SYDVKM. The CDR3 has 14 amino acids. DNA of the CDR3: TGTGCCAGCAGTTCACAGGACGTCAAAAACATTCAGTACTTC. Protein sequence: CASSSQDVKNIQYF.

The chain employs TRBV7-6 and TRBJ2-7, with 7 bases lining up with TRBD1. CDR1 and CDR2 (germline): SGHVS, FNYEAQ. Germline trimming cut 2 bases from V and 3 bases from J; bases unmatched to any gene: 4. The length of the CDR3 is 14 residues. CDR3 DNA: TGTGCCAGCAGCTTACGCAGGGGGAACTACGAGCAGTACTTC. It is translated as CASSLRRGNYEQYF.

This clone was detected only once. The chain recombines TRBV9 with TRBJ1-2, with a possible D match to TRBD1 (6 bases). V was cut by 0 bases and J by 0 bases, with 15 bases left in between. Germline CDR1 reads SGDLS; CDR2 reads YYNGEE. CDR3 length: 17 amino acids. The CDR3 nucleotides are TGTGCCAGCAGCGTAGAACAGGGTTCTGCCTCTAACTATGGCTACACCTTC. Protein sequence: CASSVEQGSASNYGYTF.

This chain connects TRBV6-1 to TRBJ2-5; D might be TRBD1 (6 bases). Between the trimmed V and J ends, which lost 4 bases and 5 bases, there was a span of 17 bases. Per germline, CDR1 MNHNS and CDR2 SASEGT. The CDR3 contains 15 residues. The CDR3 DNA is TGTGCCAGCAGTGTGGGGGCAGGGTTCGGGGAGACCCAGTACTTC. It specifies CASSVGAGFGETQYF.

The chain has TRBV6-5 and TRBJ2-2; D is unclear. The germline V and J ends were trimmed by 0 bases and 8 bases, with 10 bases remaining between them. This CDR3 is built from 14 residues. From germline, CDR1 is MNHEY and CDR2 SVGAGI. CDR3 in amino acids: CASSYSQTPGELFF. CDR3 nucleotide sequence: TGTGCCAGCAGTTACTCCCAGACTCCTGGGGAGCTGTTTTTT.

The chain recombines TRBV4-3 with TRBJ2-5; the match to TRBD2 covers 14 bases. J gave up 9 bases and V 0 bases, and 6 bases lay outside the gene matches. Germline CDR1 is LGHNA and CDR2 is YSLEER. The CDR3 runs to 16 residues. CDR3 coding DNA: TGCGCCAGCAGCCAAGATCGTAGACTAGCGGGGGGGCCCCAGTACTTC. The encoded protein is CASSQDRRLAGGPQYF.

The chain is built from TRBV5-1 and TRBJ1-1; the match to TRBD1 covers 8 bases. Trimming cost V 8 bases and J 2 bases; bases outside gene matches: 5. This CDR3 is 13 amino acids long. The germline V gene has CDR1 SGHRS and CDR2 YFSETQ. The CDR3 sequence is CASTGGYNTEAFF. The CDR3 DNA reads as TGCGCCAGTACAGGGGGATACAACACTGAAGCTTTCTTT.

V usage is TRBV7-9 and J usage is TRBJ2-1; 9 nucleotides match TRBD2. The germline V gene has CDR1 SEHNR and CDR2 FQNEAQ (reference sequence). V gave up 2 bases and J gave up 8 bases; unmatched junction bases: 16. The CDR3 has 18 residues. The DNA for the CDR3 is TGTGCCAGCAGCTTAATGAGAGGGCGGGGGGGCCTTTTGGATGAGCAGTTCTTC. As protein: CASSLMRGRGGLLDEQFF.

This sequence joins TRBV29-1 and TRBJ1-4; perhaps TRBD1 as D (5 bases). Trimming removed 4 bases at V and 7 bases at J, with 13 bases between. Germline CDR1 is SQVTM and CDR2 is ANQGSEA. The CDR3 is 13 residues long. CDR3 in amino acids: CSVAQDNTEKLFF. The CDR3 bases are TGCAGCGTTGCTCAGGACAATACTGAAAAACTGTTTTTT. Using reference TRBV29-1 and TRBJ1-4 for the parts outside the CDR3, the full variable domain is SAVISQKPSRDICQRGTSLTIQCQVDSQVTMMFWYRQQPGQSLTLIATANQGSEATYESGFVIDKFPISRPNLTFSTLTVSNMSPEDSSIYLCSVAQDNTEKLFFGSGTQLSVL.

The CDR3 reads CASSERAAGERNIQYF. The CDR3 DNA sequence: TGTGCCAGCAGTGAACGGGCGGCAGGGGAAAGGAACATTCAGTACTTC. V usage is TRBV2 and J usage is TRBJ2-4; D is possibly TRBD1 (6 bases). Per the germline V gene, CDR1 is SNHLY and CDR2 is FYNNEI. The CDR3 sequence is 16 residues long. Trimming cost V 2 bases and J 7 bases, with 18 bases left between them. Full variable domain (rest looked up from reference TRBV2 and TRBJ2-4): EPEVTQTPSHQVTQMGQEVILRCVPISNHLYFYWYRQILGQKVEFLVSFYNNEISEKSEIFDDQFSVERPDGSNFTLKIRSTKLEDSAMYFCASSERAAGERNIQYFGAGTRLSVL.

The chain recombines TRBV6-1 with TRBJ2-7; 7 bases are a match to TRBD2. V lost 5 bases and J lost 3; bases outside the gene matches: 10. Germline V gives CDR1 MNHNS, CDR2 SASEGT. CDR3 length equals 15 residues. The CDR3 sequence is CASSLSGETVYEQYF. CDR3 sequence (DNA): TGTGCCAGCAGTCTCAGCGGGGAAACAGTCTACGAGCAGTACTTC.

A remark on this clone: At one of its ends the junction is not consistent with the germline gene, which may arise from a read error. The chain couples TRBV7-9 to TRBJ2-7; D perhaps matches TRBD2 (5 bases). The germline V gene has CDR1 SEHNR and CDR2 FQNEAQ (reference sequence). The CDR3 has 14 amino acids. CDR3 residues: CASSLAGSSFEQYF. CDR3 DNA sequence: TGTGCCAGCAGCTTAGCTGGGAGTTCCTTCGAGCAGTACTTC.

The rearrangement uses TRBV5-1 and TRBJ2-1; 14 positions agree with TRBD2. The CDR3 length is 17 residues. The junction had 6 bases not matched to a gene; V was cut back by 3 bases and J by 4 bases. Germline V CDR1 and CDR2: SGHRS, YFSETQ. The DNA of the CDR3 is TGCGCCAGCAGCTGGACTAGCGGGAGGCCCCTTTACAATGAGCAGTTCTTC. It codes for CASSWTSGRPLYNEQFF. The full variable domain, rest sourced from reference TRBV5-1 and TRBJ2-1, is KAGVTQTPRYLIKTRGQQVTLSCSPISGHRSVSWYQQTPGQGLQFLFEYFSETQRNKGNFPGRFSGRQFSNSRSEMNVSTLELGDSALYLCASSWTSGRPLYNEQFFGPGTRLTVL.

This chain connects TRBV7-3 to TRBJ2-2; the match to TRBD2 covers 7 bases. This CDR3 region has 16 residues. V shed 8 bases and J 0 bases; nucleotides not matched to a gene: 9. Germline lookup yields CDR1 SGHTA and CDR2 FQGTGA. The DNA of the CDR3 is TGTGCCAGCGGGGGGGACTCACAATCGAACACCGGGGAGCTGTTTTTT. Protein product: CASGGDSQSNTGELFF.

The rearrangement links TRBV4-2 to TRBJ2-1; 7 nucleotides align to TRBD1. The CDR3 totals 17 residues. The ends lost 1 base at V and 2 bases at J; junction bases unmatched: 8. Germline V lookup: CDR1 LGHNA, CDR2 YNFKEQ. CDR3 DNA: TGTGCCAGCAGCCAAGTTATCGGGACAGAAGCCTACAATGAGCAGTTCTTC. Amino acids: CASSQVIGTEAYNEQFF.

The chain uses TRBV6-1 and TRBJ2-5; tentative D call: TRBD2 (6 bases). The DNA end is more similar to TRBJ2-7, so the J call may be wrong. Germline CDR1 reads MNHNS; CDR2 reads SASEGT. The CDR3 is made up of 14 amino acids. CDR3 region: CASSEFREAGEQYF. In DNA form, the CDR3 reads TGTGCCAGCAGTGAATTCAGGGAAGCGGGCGAGCAGTACTTC.